This passage covers 29 T cell receptor beta chains from one sample sequenced in a study of cytomegalovirus exposure and HLA in healthy donors. The PCR employed 60 Vbeta primers together with 13 Jbeta primers. Measured with immunoSEQ multiplex PCR; TCRdb has only the in-frame clones, and not every one. In the table there are about 170,000 clones, roughly 67% of which are singletons. The source material was PBMCs. These receptors originate from a woman aged 18-29 years in good health and CMV-seropositive.

In this sample, this clone turned up once. The rearrangement joins TRBV23-1 to TRBJ2-7; possibly TRBD2 for D (6 bases). TRBV23-1 is an ORF; its function is uncertain. Trimming cost V 8 bases and J 3 bases, with 14 bases left between them. This CDR3 has 13 amino acids. CDR3 sequence (DNA): TGCGCCAGCGCCGGGACTCCTCTCTACGAGCAGTACTTC. Translation: CASAGTPLYEQYF.

The chain employs TRBV19 and TRBJ1-2; D unclear. The CDR3 covers 15 residues. Trimming left V 0 bases short and J 5 bases short, with 13 bases between. Germline CDR1 LNHDA, CDR2 SQIVND (reference sequence). This CDR3 is CASSIDPGAGYGYTF. The CDR3 region has the DNA TGTGCCAGTAGTATAGACCCGGGCGCGGGGTATGGCTACACCTTC.

The chain carries TRBV7-9 and TRBJ2-7; the D is unclear. CDR1 is SEHNR and CDR2 is FQNEAQ in the germline V gene (reference sequence). V was cut by 5 bases and J by 0 bases, with 8 bases left in between. CDR3 length equals 13 residues. In DNA form, the CDR3 reads TGTGCCAGCAGCCCACTCGGCTCCTACGAGCAGTACTTC. This encodes CASSPLGSYEQYF.

This clone was observed once. The chain has TRBV4-3 and TRBJ1-6; D unclear. The CDR3 length is 13 residues. CDR1 and CDR2 from the germline V gene are LGHNA and YSLEER. V was pared by 1 base and J by 9 bases, with 7 bases between. CDR3 loop: CASSQVAGSPLHF. In nucleotides, the CDR3 is TGCGCCAGCAGCCAAGTTGCAGGTTCACCCCTCCACTTT.

The chain uses TRBV9 and TRBJ1-1; D remains unclear. The CDR3 spans 15 residues. Germline V gene sequence: CDR1 SGDLS, CDR2 YYNGEE. Trimming took off 0 bases at V and 6 bases at J, with 15 bases between the two ends. CDR3 residues: CASSVAGEWRAEAFF. CDR3 sequence (DNA): TGTGCCAGCAGCGTAGCGGGTGAATGGCGGGCTGAAGCTTTCTTT.

This sequence joins TRBV6-1 and TRBJ1-5; tentatively, D is TRBD1 (5 bases). Per germline, CDR1 MNHNS and CDR2 SASEGT. The CDR3 is made up of 13 amino acids. With 1 base removed from V and 5 bases from J, the gap between germline ends came to 6 bases. The CDR3 DNA follows: TGTGCCAGCAGTGAAGGACAGTATCAGCCCCAGCATTTT. It translates to CASSEGQYQPQHF.

The chain employs TRBV6-5 and TRBJ2-2; 7 bases are shared with TRBD2. The germline gives CDR1 MNHEY, CDR2 SVGAGI. V trimming: 7 bases; J trimming: 6 bases; junction bases outside the gene matches: 11. CDR3 length: 15 residues. The CDR3 loop is CASTESGLAAGELFF. As DNA, the CDR3 is TGTGCCAGCACCGAAAGCGGGCTAGCGGCCGGGGAGCTGTTTTTT.

This chain uses TRBV27 with TRBJ2-7; 12 bases are a match to TRBD2. This CDR3 region has 20 residues. In germline, CDR1 is MNHEY, CDR2 SMNVEV (reference sequence). The trim removed 2 bases at V and 0 bases at J, leaving 14 bases unmatched. CDR3 DNA sequence: TGTGCCAGCAGTTTAAAACTAGCGGGGGGTCACCTACTAAGCTCCTACGAGCAGTACTTC. Translated: CASSLKLAGGHLLSSYEQYF.

The chain is built from TRBV5-6 and TRBJ2-7; D ambiguous. The CDR3 covers 14 residues. Germline lookup yields CDR1 SGHDT and CDR2 YYEEEE. Deletions cut 2 bases from V and 5 bases from J, with 14 bases between. For the CDR3, the DNA is TGTGCCAGCAGCTTCAAAGCTGCGTTGAACGAGCAGTACTTC. This sequence encodes CASSFKAALNEQYF.

The V gene is TRBV4-1, the J gene TRBJ1-5; 7 bases agree with TRBD1. The V segment lost 1 base and the J segment 2 bases; nucleotides outside the gene matches: 5. Germline assignment: CDR1 MGHRA and CDR2 YSYEKL. CDR3 length: 16 residues. The CDR3 here is CASSQGITGGNQPQHF. CDR3 DNA: TGCGCCAGCAGCCAAGGGATTACAGGGGGCAATCAGCCCCAGCATTTT.

The chain has TRBV30 and TRBJ1-4; 7 bases agree with TRBD1. The CDR3 consists of 12 residues. Germline-derived CDR1 and CDR2 are GTSNPN and SVGIG (reference sequence). V was pared by 2 bases and J by 8 bases, with 2 bases of the junction left unmatched. This CDR3 reads CAWSTQGEKLFF. The CDR3 bases are TGTGCCTGGAGTACACAGGGGGAAAAACTGTTTTTT.

The V and J genes are TRBV9 and TRBJ2-1; 13 bases match TRBD2. J gave up 9 bases and V 0 bases, and 9 bases lay outside the gene matches. Germline lookup yields CDR1 SGDLS and CDR2 YYNGEE. The CDR3 spans 17 residues. The CDR3 sequence is CASSVGAGTSGVPEQFF. CDR3 DNA: TGTGCCAGCAGCGTAGGGGCCGGGACTAGCGGGGTACCTGAGCAGTTCTTC. The variable domain in full, with the rest retrieved from reference TRBV9 and TRBJ2-1, is DSGVTQTPKHLITATGQRVTLRCSPRSGDLSVYWYQQSLDQGLQFLIQYYNGEERAKGNILERFSAQQFPDLHSELNLSSLELGDSALYFCASSVGAGTSGVPEQFFGPGTRLTVL.

J is TRBJ1-6 and V is TRBV28; 8 bases fit TRBD1. The CDR3 runs 17 residues. CDR1 MDHEN and CDR2 SYDVKM come from the germline V gene. V was clipped by 6 bases and J by 3 bases; unmatched bases: 10. The CDR3 DNA sequence: TGTGCCAGCAGCGTAGCAGGGGGCGCGGACTATAATTCACCCCTCCACTTT. It encodes CASSVAGGADYNSPLHF. Variable domain in full (rest from reference TRBV28 and TRBJ1-6): DVKVTQSSRYLVKRTGEKVFLECVQDMDHENMFWYRQDPGLGLRLIYFSYDVKMKEKGDIPEGYSVSREKKERFSLILESASTNQTSMYLCASSVAGGADYNSPLHFGNGTRLTVT.

This clone is medium-sized (0.01 to 0.1%) within its sample. J is TRBJ2-5 and V is TRBV4-3; 7 bases agree with TRBD2. Trimming removed 0 bases from V and 7 bases from J; junction bases left unmatched: 5. Germline CDR1 is LGHNA and CDR2 is YSLEER. The CDR3 has 14 residues. Here the CDR3 DNA reads TGCGCCAGCAGCCAAGATGCGGGGGAGGGGACCCAGTACTTC. Translated: CASSQDAGEGTQYF.

The chain has TRBV2 and TRBJ2-1; 14 positions match TRBD2. This CDR3 comprises 16 residues. The ends lost 5 bases at V and 7 bases at J; junction bases unmatched: 7. The germline gives CDR1 SNHLY, CDR2 FYNNEI. The CDR3 region is CASSRLAGGQWNEQFF. The CDR3 nucleotides read TGTGCCAGCAGTCGACTAGCGGGGGGGCAGTGGAATGAGCAGTTCTTC.

This clone has just a few counts. The CDR3 sequence: CAWSRGGAGTGELFF. CDR3 bases: TGTGCCTGGTCCCGCGGCGGGGCAGGCACCGGGGAGCTGTTTTTT. The V and J genes are TRBV30 and TRBJ2-2; maybe TRBD2 (6 bases). Trimming removed 5 bases at V and 4 bases at J, with 17 bases between. The CDR3 has 15 residues. Germline loops: CDR1 GTSNPN, CDR2 SVGIG (reference sequence).

V and J are TRBV5-1 and TRBJ2-1; 9 nucleotides line up with TRBD1. Germline values: CDR1 SGHRS, CDR2 YFSETQ. V lost 3 bases and J lost 10; bases outside the gene matches: 5. CDR3 size: 13 residues. CDR3 bases: TGCGCCAGCAGCTGGGACAGGGCCTGGGAGCAGTTCTTC. This sequence encodes CASSWDRAWEQFF.

The chain carries TRBV5-4 and TRBJ2-5; no clear D. V was clipped by 2 bases and J by 5 bases, with 10 bases between them. The CDR3 covers 13 residues. CDR1 is SGHNT, CDR2 YYREEE, per germline (reference sequence). The CDR3 nucleotides are TGTGCCAGCAGCTTTGCGACCGGGGAGACCCAGTACTTC. This encodes CASSFATGETQYF.

The chain uses TRBV27 and TRBJ2-5; the D gene is possibly TRBD1 (6 bases). The J call may not be correct, given that the DNA end is closer to TRBJ2-7. The CDR3 consists of 13 residues. Per germline, CDR1 MNHEY and CDR2 SMNVEV (reference sequence). The CDR3 here is CASSSRGTNEQYF. The CDR3 coding sequence is TGTGCCAGCAGTTCCAGGGGCACCAACGAGCAGTACTTC.

The V and J genes are TRBV9 and TRBJ2-1, with TRBD2 matching over 9 bases. V was pared by 3 bases and J by 6 bases, with 7 bases of the junction left unmatched. Looked up from germline, CDR1 is SGDLS and CDR2 is YYNGEE. This CDR3 comprises 15 residues. The chain's CDR3 is CASSARGGNINEQFF. Written as DNA, the CDR3 is TGTGCCAGCAGCGCGCGGGGGGGCAATATCAATGAGCAGTTCTTC.

The chain carries TRBV4-3 and TRBJ1-6; D perhaps matches TRBD1 (5 bases). Trimming took off 0 bases at V and 10 bases at J, with 13 bases between the two ends. This CDR3 region has 15 residues. Per germline, CDR1 LGHNA and CDR2 YSLEER. CDR3 DNA: TGCGCCAGCAGCCAAGATCGACAGTGGCTCTCACCCCTCCACTTT. Protein: CASSQDRQWLSPLHF.

The chain employs TRBV28 and TRBJ2-6; perhaps TRBD1 as D (5 bases). V lost 2 bases and J 0 bases, leaving 14 bases between the germline ends. The germline gives CDR1 MDHEN, CDR2 SYDVKM. This CDR3 has 18 amino acids. The CDR3 DNA reads as TGTGCCAGCAGTTTAATAGGGGCCCGCTACTCTGGGGCCAACGTCCTGACTTTC. Its translation is CASSLIGARYSGANVLTF.

The genes are TRBV5-1 and TRBJ2-5; D possibly corresponds to TRBD1 (5 bases). The germline V and J ends were trimmed by 6 bases and 4 bases, with 13 bases remaining between them. Germline assignment: CDR1 SGHRS and CDR2 YFSETQ. This CDR3 spans 13 amino acids. This CDR3 is CASTKGRAETQYF. DNA for the CDR3: TGCGCCAGCACAAAGGGCAGGGCAGAGACCCAGTACTTC.

CDR3: CASSRGGKSPLHF. The CDR3 nucleotides are TGTGCCAGCAGTAGAGGAGGGAAATCACCCCTCCACTTT. J is TRBJ1-6 and V is TRBV6-5; D uncertain. V was trimmed by 5 bases and J by 10 bases, leaving 12 bases between them. Germline values: CDR1 MNHEY, CDR2 SVGAGI. This CDR3 region has 13 residues.

The gene calls are TRBV18 and TRBJ2-3, with 8 bases lining up with TRBD2. CDR1 is KGHSH and CDR2 is LQKENI in the germline V gene. V dropped 6 bases and J dropped 2; count of bases not matched to a gene: 7. CDR3 length: 15 residues. CDR3 loop: CASSPGGPPTDTQYF. CDR3 DNA: TGTGCCAGCTCCCCGGGGGGGCCCCCCACAGATACGCAGTATTTT.

This clone was observed a handful of times. J is TRBJ1-2 and V is TRBV27; TRBD1 matches at 7 bases. Germline assignment: CDR1 MNHEY and CDR2 SMNVEV (reference sequence). CDR3 size: 14 residues. V gave up 6 bases and J gave up 4 bases; unmatched junction bases: 8. The CDR3 DNA is TGTGCCAGCAGAAACAGGGGAACGTCCTATGGCTACACCTTC. Translating gives CASRNRGTSYGYTF.

The chain carries TRBV6-5 and TRBJ1-4; the match to TRBD1 covers 7 bases. The CDR3 is made up of 15 amino acids. From germline, CDR1 is MNHEY and CDR2 SVGAGI. J gave up 3 bases and V 5 bases, and 6 bases lay outside the gene matches. DNA for the CDR3: TGTGCCAGCAGTAACTACAGGGGCCCTAATGAAAAACTGTTTTTT. Amino acid sequence: CASSNYRGPNEKLFF.

The V and J genes are TRBV9 and TRBJ1-3, with a weak D call TRBD1 (5 bases). This CDR3 contains 15 residues. Germline CDR1 and CDR2: SGDLS and YYNGEE. The V end was cut by 0 bases, the J end by 4 bases, with 11 bases between. The CDR3: CASSVEGAEGNTIYF. The CDR3 DNA reads as TGTGCCAGCAGCGTAGAAGGGGCGGAAGGAAACACCATATATTTT.

The chain joins TRBV7-2 to TRBJ2-5, with TRBD1 matching over 8 bases. The length of the CDR3 is 14 residues. Germline V gene data show CDR1 as SGHTA and CDR2 as FQGNSA. Losses at the gene ends were 4 bases for V and 4 bases for J; bases not matched to a gene: 5. CDR3 coding DNA: TGTGCCAGCAGCTCGGGACAGGCCTTAGAGACCCAGTACTTC. Amino acids: CASSSGQALETQYF.